This T cell receptor beta chain was recorded in a study of shared clonotypes between healthy human individuals. General observations from the study: Though the depth was large, rarefaction showed that sorted-subset sequencing was incomplete. Sampling used blood alone; tissue repertoires probably differ.

Repertoires were generated with immunoSEQ multiplex PCR, while TCRdb's copy carries only in-frame clones and drops some. The table records under 2.5 million clones, approximately 90% of them present only once. Germline V CDR1 and CDR2: MNHEY, SMNVEV (reference sequence). The CDR3 has 15 amino acids. Trimming cost V 4 bases and J 0 bases, with 12 bases left between them. With regard to this clone: As yet, its antigen is unknown.

The gene calls are TRBV27 and TRBJ1-1; D is perhaps TRBD1 (5 bases). The TCR originated in a man aged 18 to 30 in good health. Some clones in this sample may be carry-over from other donors' samples. Sequenced: naive CD4+ T cells from PBMCs. The subset: CD45RA+ positively selected. The CDR3 loop is CASSSPPGMNTEAFF. The CDR3 nucleotides are TGTGCCAGCAGTTCCCCACCAGGGATGAACACTGAAGCTTTCTTT.